What follows are 24 T cell receptor beta chains derived from one specimen sequenced in a study of blood T cell repertoires in COVID-19. The method was immunoSEQ multiplex PCR; TCRdb's version includes in-frame clones alone and lacks a portion of them. Of some 110,000 clones in the sample, 80% to 85% were seen once. The sample taken for sequencing was peripheral blood. The receptor set was obtained from an older man with acute or convalescent COVID-19.

The chain joins TRBV2 to TRBJ1-4; tentatively, D is TRBD1 (5 bases). Germline CDR1 and CDR2: SNHLY and FYNNEI. V gave up 8 bases and J gave up 14 bases, with 15 bases separating them. The CDR3 covers 11 residues. CDR3 sequence (DNA): TGTGCCAGCGACTATGGGGGGAATCTGTTTTTT. Protein: CASDYGGNLFF.

CDR3 nucleotides: TGTGCCAGCAGTGATCTAGCGGGAGGGGGCTATACGCAGTATTTT. It encodes CASSDLAGGGYTQYF. J is TRBJ2-3 and V is TRBV6-2 or TRBV6-3; 12 bases align to TRBD2. V trimming: 5 bases; J trimming: 7 bases; junction bases outside the gene matches: 7. Germline V gene lookup returns CDR1 MNHEY and CDR2 SVGEGT. The CDR3 has 15 amino acids.

The V and J genes are TRBV7-2 and TRBJ2-7, with 9 bases that match TRBD1. CDR3 length: 16 residues. Germline-derived CDR1 and CDR2 are SGHTA and FQGNSA. V lost 3 bases to trimming and J lost 0 bases; unmatched junction nucleotides: 6. CDR3 in amino acids: CASSLMGTGSSYEQYF. CDR3 in DNA: TGTGCCAGCAGCTTGATGGGGACAGGGAGCTCCTACGAGCAGTACTTC. Drawing the rest from reference TRBV7-2 and TRBJ2-7, the complete variable domain is GAGVSQSPSNKVTEKGKDVELRCDPISGHTALYWYRQSLGQGLEFLIYFQGNSAPDKSGLPSDRFSAERTGGSVSTLTIQRTQQEDSAVYLCASSLMGTGSSYEQYFGPGTRLTVT.

This chain uses TRBV7-3 with TRBJ2-1; the match to TRBD2 covers 10 bases. The CDR3 length is 15 residues. Germline CDR1 SGHTA, CDR2 FQGTGA. J lost 6 bases, V lost 5 bases, and 7 bases had no gene match. The CDR3 DNA reads as TGTGCCAGCAGCCGAGGACTAGCGGCTGGCAATGAGCAGTTCTTC. It is translated as CASSRGLAAGNEQFF.

J is TRBJ1-3 and V is TRBV3-1 (or the pseudogene TRBV3-2); 8 bases match TRBD1. The germline V gene has CDR1 LGHDT and CDR2 YNNKEL (reference sequence). Losses at the gene ends were 4 bases for V and 5 bases for J; bases not matched to a gene: 1. The CDR3 is 13 residues long. CDR3 DNA: TGTGCCAGCAGCCCCAGGGGGCGAAACACCATATATTTT. Translation gives CASSPRGRNTIYF.

The rearrangement links TRBV27 to TRBJ1-1, with 8 bases that match TRBD1. CDR3 length: 15 residues. V dropped 5 bases and J dropped 5; count of bases not matched to a gene: 10. The V gene's germline CDR1 is MNHEY and CDR2 SMNVEV (reference sequence). The CDR3 is CASSIGQGRETEAFF. The CDR3 DNA reads as TGTGCCAGCAGTATCGGACAGGGTCGTGAGACTGAAGCTTTCTTT.

The rearrangement uses TRBV2 and TRBJ1-6; D is unclear. CDR1 SNHLY and CDR2 FYNNEI come from the germline V gene. CDR3 size: 12 residues. V was clipped by 7 bases and J by 8 bases, with 9 bases between them. CDR3 bases: TGTGCCAGCATGGCCAGTTATTCACCCCTCCACTTT. Its translation is CASMASYSPLHF.

This chain uses TRBV9 with TRBJ2-2, with 9 bases matching TRBD1. This CDR3 comprises 16 residues. The ends lost 4 bases at V and 4 bases at J; junction bases unmatched: 8. Per germline, CDR1 SGDLS and CDR2 YYNGEE. CDR3 amino acids: CASSPTGTGFTGELFF. The CDR3 DNA reads as TGTGCCAGCAGCCCTACCGGGACAGGGTTCACCGGGGAGCTGTTTTTT.

The chain links TRBV5-4 to TRBJ2-4; D is possibly TRBD1 (6 bases). CDR1 and CDR2 (germline): SGHNT, YYREEE (reference sequence). The CDR3 covers 14 residues. V was cut by 3 bases and J by 4 bases, with 11 bases left in between. The CDR3 region is CASSSLDRKNIQYF. The CDR3 nucleotides are TGTGCCAGCAGCTCCCTGGACAGAAAAAACATTCAGTACTTC.

The V gene is TRBV18, the J gene TRBJ1-2; 7 bases agree with TRBD1. Unmatched junction bases numbered 2, after V lost 2 bases and J lost 2 bases. The CDR3 has 14 residues. The germline V gene encodes CDR1 KGHSH and CDR2 LQKENI. The CDR3 DNA follows: TGTGCCAGCTCACCATCACAGGGGAACTATGGCTACACCTTC. Protein product: CASSPSQGNYGYTF. Using reference TRBV18 and TRBJ1-2 for the parts outside the CDR3, the full variable domain is NAGVMQNPRHLVRRRGQEARLRCSPMKGHSHVYWYRQLPEEGLKFMVYLQKENIIDESGMPKERFSAEFPKEGPSILRIQQVVRGDSAAYFCASSPSQGNYGYTFGSGTRLTVV.

V gene TRBV28 combines with J gene TRBJ2-3; perhaps TRBD2 as D (6 bases). The CDR3 is 13 residues long. Trimming took 5 bases from V and 2 from J, leaving 8 bases between them. Looked up from germline, CDR1 is MDHEN and CDR2 is SYDVKM. CDR3 region: CASSRDFTDTQYF. The CDR3 nucleotides read TGTGCCAGCAGTAGGGACTTCACAGATACGCAGTATTTT.

This chain connects TRBV18 to TRBJ2-5; D might be TRBD2 (6 bases). Trimming took off 3 bases at V and 3 bases at J, with 14 bases between the two ends. Germline CDR1 reads KGHSH; CDR2 reads LQKENI. CDR3 size: 15 residues. The CDR3: CASSPSRLVKETQYF. The CDR3 DNA is TGTGCCAGCTCACCTTCAAGACTAGTTAAAGAGACCCAGTACTTC.

The V gene is TRBV11-1, the J gene TRBJ1-1; TRBD1 matches at 7 bases. This CDR3 has 15 residues. V shed 1 base, J shed 10 bases, and the junction held 12 bases outside the gene matches. Germline V gene sequence: CDR1 SGHAT, CDR2 FQDESV (reference sequence). The CDR3 DNA sequence: TGTGCCAGCAGCTTAGAAGGGGGCAGGGGAACGTCAGCTTTCTTT. Residues: CASSLEGGRGTSAFF.

The chain links TRBV11-2 to TRBJ2-7; TRBD2 matches 11 bases. This CDR3 has 18 residues. Germline values: CDR1 SGHAT, CDR2 FQNNGV. Unmatched junction bases numbered 15, after V lost 4 bases and J lost 4 bases. This CDR3 reads CASSSYPLLAGANYEQYF. Here the CDR3 DNA reads TGTGCCAGCAGCTCCTACCCCCTACTAGCGGGAGCCAATTACGAGCAGTACTTC.

The rearrangement uses TRBV24-1 and TRBJ2-1; D unclear. The V gene's germline CDR1 is KGHDR and CDR2 SFDVKD. The CDR3 length is 12 residues. V lost 9 bases and J 4 bases, leaving 9 bases between the germline ends. This CDR3 is CATQERYNEQFF. In DNA, the CDR3 is TGTGCCACCCAAGAGAGGTACAATGAGCAGTTCTTC.

The V call is TRBV28, the J call TRBJ1-5; the D is unclear. V gave up 8 bases and J gave up 9 bases, with 5 bases separating them. The germline CDR1 and CDR2 sequences are MDHEN and SYDVKM. This CDR3 has 9 amino acids. CDR3 coding DNA: TGTGCCAGCGGGCGGCCCCAGCATTTT. Translating gives CASGRPQHF.

The chain employs TRBV6-6 and TRBJ2-7; possible D gene TRBD1, 6 bases. This CDR3 contains 13 residues. The germline CDR1 and CDR2 sequences are MNHNY and SVGAGI (reference sequence). V lost 6 bases and J lost 3, with 12 bases in between. The CDR3 spells CASSPGVRYEQYF. CDR3 in DNA: TGTGCCAGCAGCCCAGGGGTCCGCTACGAGCAGTACTTC.

The chain links TRBV4-1 to TRBJ2-3; TRBD1 might be the D (6 bases). The germline gives CDR1 MGHRA, CDR2 YSYEKL. The CDR3 has 18 residues. The V gene lost 4 bases and the J gene lost 1 base, with 21 bases spanning the gap. The DNA for the CDR3 is TGCGCCAGCAGCCGCCGCCAAGGGGGTACAGCGGGCACAGATACGCAGTATTTT. This translates into CASSRRQGGTAGTDTQYF.

The genes are TRBV5-1 and TRBJ1-1; maybe TRBD1 (6 bases). Germline V lookup: CDR1 SGHRS, CDR2 YFSETQ. Trimming left V 1 base short and J 4 bases short, with 14 bases between. The CDR3 is made up of 15 amino acids. In DNA form, the CDR3 reads TGCGCCAGCAGCTTGACAGGGTGGGATGGCACTGAAGCTTTCTTT. Its protein is CASSLTGWDGTEAFF.

The chain combines TRBV7-6 with TRBJ1-6, with D unclear. Germline V lookup: CDR1 SGHVS, CDR2 FNYEAQ. The CDR3 covers 15 residues. The V end lost 5 bases, the J end lost 0 bases, and 8 bases lay between the germline ends. The CDR3 region is CASSQTSSYNSPLHF. In DNA form, the CDR3 reads TGTGCCAGCAGCCAAACAAGCTCCTATAATTCACCCCTCCACTTT.

This rearrangement joins TRBV29-1 to TRBJ2-3, with TRBD2 matching over 10 bases. This CDR3 is 16 amino acids long. CDR1 is SQVTM and CDR2 is ANQGSEA in the germline V gene. V gave up 1 base and J gave up 5 bases; unmatched junction bases: 9. In DNA, the CDR3 is TGCAGCGTTGAAGGGGGGACTAGCGTCCTGGAAGATACGCAGTATTTT. Translation: CSVEGGTSVLEDTQYF.

The V gene is TRBV19, the J gene TRBJ1-4; TRBD1 is a possible D gene (6 bases). Germline V gene data show CDR1 as LNHDA and CDR2 as SQIVND (reference sequence). V was trimmed by 5 bases and J by 5 bases, leaving 9 bases between them. The length of the CDR3 is 13 residues. CDR3 sequence reads: CASSQRGNEKLFF. The CDR3 coding sequence is TGTGCCAGTAGTCAAAGGGGGAATGAAAAACTGTTTTTT.

This chain links TRBV27 with TRBJ2-1, with 9 bases identical to TRBD2. The CDR3 is 17 amino acids. V lost 3 bases, J lost 5 bases, and 11 bases stayed unmatched. Germline CDR1 is MNHEY and CDR2 is SMNVEV (reference sequence). The CDR3: CASSLGREGSIHNEQFF. CDR3 DNA: TGTGCCAGCAGTTTGGGGCGGGAGGGTAGTATCCACAATGAGCAGTTCTTC.

The chain employs TRBV5-5 and TRBJ2-7; 10 positions agree with TRBD1. J gave up 3 bases and V 1 base, and 4 bases lay outside the gene matches. Per the germline V gene, CDR1 is SGHKS and CDR2 is YYEKEE (reference sequence). This CDR3 is built from 15 residues. DNA for the CDR3: TGTGCCAGCAGCTTGTCGGGACAGGGGTTCTACGAGCAGTACTTC. As protein: CASSLSGQGFYEQYF.